A selection of T cell receptor beta chains follows, all from one sample in a study of blood T cells in healthy people across ages. TCRdb independently ran MiXCR on the 5' RACE reads; one entry per CDR3 protein. The data hold about 510,000 distinct CDR3 sequences, with about a quarter observed a single time. These records were also assigned to another study, of T cells of mothers and their children.

Source material: blood. These receptors were taken from a boy aged 2 to 9 in good health. Both conserved end residues are part of each CDR3. Each record gives: V gene, J gene, CDR3 protein.

>TRBV20-1|TRBJ1-2
CSARVTGTGIEGYTF
>TRBV20-1|TRBJ2-5
CSARGLRDSKETQYF
>TRBV5-6|NA
CASTIIAGGPGQFF
>TRBV4-2|TRBJ2-1
CASSQDPAGGNEQFF
>TRBV7-2|TRBJ2-1
CASSLRLAARSYNEQFF
>TRBV27|TRBJ2-4
CASSPRLRKNIQYF
>TRBV20-1|NA
CSAEGKDRANEQFF
>TRBV24-1|TRBJ2-1
CATSDGDYEQFF
>TRBV7-2|TRBJ2-7
CASSSGQGRGYEQYF
>TRBV20-1|TRBJ1-5
CSARGQGRESNQPQHF
>TRBV4-3|TRBJ2-2
CASSPRGAGEVEELFF
>TRBV12-3/TRBV12-4|TRBJ2-1
CASSPGTQTQFF
>TRBV27|TRBJ2-1
CASSVGVPNEQFF
>TRBV15|TRBJ2-1
CATSRVSGRGGNEQFF
>TRBV12-3/TRBV12-4|TRBJ2-5
CASSLDRGDGETQYF
>TRBV6-1|TRBJ2-1
CASSEFGGGAFKNEQFF
>TRBV20-1|TRBJ2-5
CSASLRGGDVETQYF
>TRBV6-5|TRBJ1-1
CASSYGDGGANTEAFF
>TRBV20-1|TRBJ2-5
CSARIPSGQETQYF
>TRBV5-1|TRBJ2-2
CASSLGWTSLTGELFF
>TRBV15|NA
CATSRDRYNEQFF
>TRBV6-1|TRBJ2-3
CASSDYGGGTDTQYF
>TRBV5-1|TRBJ2-7
CASSWGTSSYEQYF
>TRBV20-1|TRBJ1-2
CSARNAGQANYGYTF
>TRBV19|TRBJ2-3
CASSEASSAGSTDTQYF
>TRBV12-5|TRBJ2-5
CASGLVPGQEETQYF
>TRBV6-2/TRBV6-3|TRBJ2-1
CASSYAGLANEQFF
>TRBV6-5|TRBJ2-7
CASRDRDRYEQYF
>TRBV7-2|TRBJ1-3
CASSLRTGSSGNTIYF
>TRBV4-3|TRBJ2-7
CASSQDPGYGGEQYF
>TRBV29-1|TRBJ2-5
CSVEDLRVQETQYF
>TRBV10-3|TRBJ2-1
CASTDWQTEQFF
>TRBV6-4|TRBJ2-1
CASSRGPGYNEQFF
>TRBV12-5|TRBJ2-3
CASGSRDTQYF
>TRBV6-2/TRBV6-3|TRBJ1-2
CASTVTGVGGYTF
>TRBV28|NA
CASNSKGHRAVSHEQYF
>TRBV20-1|TRBJ2-5
CSAKGTSGSKAQYF
>TRBV5-1|TRBJ2-6
CASRSRPSSGANVLTF
>TRBV7-9|TRBJ2-7
CASSVGASSYEQYF
>TRBV6-6|TRBJ1-2
CASSNRVEGAGYTF
>TRBV12-3/TRBV12-4|TRBJ1-2
CASSFRATYGYTF
>TRBV3-1|TRBJ2-5
CASSYISGGTQLQETQYF
>TRBV2|TRBJ2-5
CASSEGRLAGGPTETQYF
>TRBV7-6|TRBJ1-3
CASSLRVDGNTIYF
>TRBV12-3/TRBV12-4|TRBJ1-4
CASSGDVPRIANEKLFF
>TRBV10-3|TRBJ2-7
CAISESTTGGLGEQYF
>TRBV3-1|TRBJ2-2
CASSQDRVGRELFF
>TRBV29-1|TRBJ2-7
CSVGQGGEQYF
>TRBV28|TRBJ2-3
CASSPWWGNGTDTQYF
>TRBV6-5|TRBJ2-7
CASSSYGTGNHEQYF
>TRBV12-3/TRBV12-4|TRBJ2-2
CASSIQGAGELFF
>TRBV7-9|TRBJ2-7
CASSLEGFEQYF
>TRBV29-1|TRBJ2-1
CSASPRSYNEQFF